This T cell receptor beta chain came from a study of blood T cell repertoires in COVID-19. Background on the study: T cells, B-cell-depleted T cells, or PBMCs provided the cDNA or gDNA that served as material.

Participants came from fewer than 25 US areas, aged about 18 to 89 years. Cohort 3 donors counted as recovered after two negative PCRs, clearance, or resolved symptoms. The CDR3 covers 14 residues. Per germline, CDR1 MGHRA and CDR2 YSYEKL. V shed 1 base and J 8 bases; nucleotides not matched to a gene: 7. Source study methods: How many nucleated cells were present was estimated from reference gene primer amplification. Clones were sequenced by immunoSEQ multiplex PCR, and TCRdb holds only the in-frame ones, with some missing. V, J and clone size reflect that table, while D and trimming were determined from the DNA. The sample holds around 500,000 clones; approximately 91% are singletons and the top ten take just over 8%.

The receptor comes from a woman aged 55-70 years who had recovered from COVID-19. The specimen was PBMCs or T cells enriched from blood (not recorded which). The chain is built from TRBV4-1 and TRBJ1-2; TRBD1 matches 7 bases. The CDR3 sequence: CASSQVGQGDGYTF. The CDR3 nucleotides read TGCGCCAGCAGCCAAGTGGGGCAGGGGGACGGCTACACCTTC.